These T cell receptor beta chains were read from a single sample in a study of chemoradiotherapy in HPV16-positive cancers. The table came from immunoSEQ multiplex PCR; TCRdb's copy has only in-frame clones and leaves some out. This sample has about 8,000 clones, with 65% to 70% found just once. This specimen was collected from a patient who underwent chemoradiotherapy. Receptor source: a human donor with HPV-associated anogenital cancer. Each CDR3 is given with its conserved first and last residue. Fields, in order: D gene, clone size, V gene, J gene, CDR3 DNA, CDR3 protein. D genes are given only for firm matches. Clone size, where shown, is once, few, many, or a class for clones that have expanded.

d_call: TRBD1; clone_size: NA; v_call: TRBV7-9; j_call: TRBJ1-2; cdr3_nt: TGTGCCAGCAGCGAGGGACAGGGACGTTTTCCTTCTGGCTACACCTTC; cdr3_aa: CASSEGQGRFPSGYTF
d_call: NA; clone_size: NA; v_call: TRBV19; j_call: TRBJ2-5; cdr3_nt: TGTGCCAGTAGTACCGGACCCGAGCAAGAGACCCAGTACTTC; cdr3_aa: CASSTGPEQETQYF
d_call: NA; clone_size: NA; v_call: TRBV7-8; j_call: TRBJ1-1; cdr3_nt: TGTGCCAGCAGCCGACGGGAGGGGTGGACCACTGAAGCTTTCTTT; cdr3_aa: CASSRREGWTTEAFF
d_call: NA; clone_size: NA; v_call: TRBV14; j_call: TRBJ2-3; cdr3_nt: TGTGCCAGCAGCCCTTTTGAGGCAGATACGCAGTATTTT; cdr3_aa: CASSPFEADTQYF
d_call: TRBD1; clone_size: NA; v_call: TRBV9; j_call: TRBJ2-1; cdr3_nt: TGTGCCAGCAGTGCGCAGGGGGCTCACTACAATGAGCAGTTCTTC; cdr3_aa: CASSAQGAHYNEQFF
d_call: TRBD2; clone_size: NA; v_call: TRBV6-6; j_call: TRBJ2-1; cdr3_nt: TGTGCCAGCAGCTTAGGACTAGATACGCGCAATGAGCAGTTCTTC; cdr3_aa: CASSLGLDTRNEQFF
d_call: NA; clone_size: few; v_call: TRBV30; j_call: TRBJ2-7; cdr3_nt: TGTGCCTGGAGACAGAGCTACGAGCAGTACTTC; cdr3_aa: CAWRQSYEQYF
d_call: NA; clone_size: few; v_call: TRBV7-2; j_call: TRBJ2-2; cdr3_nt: TGTGCCAGCAGCTTAGGCAGGCGATCGAGTAACGGGGAGCTGTTTTTT; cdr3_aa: CASSLGRRSSNGELFF
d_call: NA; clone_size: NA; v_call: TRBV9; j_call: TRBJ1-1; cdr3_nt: TGTGCCAGCAGCCCCCAGGGATCTAACTCAGAGATGAACACTGAAGCTTTCTTT; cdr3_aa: CASSPQGSNSEMNTEAFF
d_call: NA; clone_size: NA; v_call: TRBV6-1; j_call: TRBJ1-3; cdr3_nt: TGTGCCAGCAGACAGGCCTTTCTCTCTGGAAACACCATATATTTT; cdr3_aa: CASRQAFLSGNTIYF
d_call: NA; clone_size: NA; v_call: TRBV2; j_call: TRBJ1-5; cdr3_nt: TGTGCCAGCAGTGAAGGGGGGGAGGCTCAGCCCCAGCATTTT; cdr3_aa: CASSEGGEAQPQHF
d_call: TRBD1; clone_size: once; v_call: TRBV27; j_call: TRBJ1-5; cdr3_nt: TGTGCCAGCAGTTCTCTGACAGGGGGAGGTCAGCCCCAGCATTTT; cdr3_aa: CASSSLTGGGQPQHF
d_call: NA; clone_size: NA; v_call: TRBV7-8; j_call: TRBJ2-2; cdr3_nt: TGTGCCAGCAGCTTGACACACACCGGGGAGCTGTTTTTT; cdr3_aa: CASSLTHTGELFF
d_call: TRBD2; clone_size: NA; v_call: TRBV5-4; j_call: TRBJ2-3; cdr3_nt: TGTGCCAGCAGCTTGGGCGGGGGAAGCACAGATACGCAGTATTTT; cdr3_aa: CASSLGGGSTDTQYF
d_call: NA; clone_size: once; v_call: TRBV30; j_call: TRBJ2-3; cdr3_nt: TGTGCCTGGAGTTTAGGTTCAACAGATACGCAGTATTTT; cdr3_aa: CAWSLGSTDTQYF
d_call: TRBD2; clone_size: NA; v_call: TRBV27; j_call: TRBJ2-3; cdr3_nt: TGTGCCAGCAGGCGGGGGGGCGTTTTAGATACGCAGTATTTT; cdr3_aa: CASRRGGVLDTQYF
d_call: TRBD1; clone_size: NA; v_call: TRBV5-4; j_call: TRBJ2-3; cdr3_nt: TGTGCCAGCAGCTTCGGGCAGGGGGCAGCAGATACGCAGTATTTT; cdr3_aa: CASSFGQGAADTQYF
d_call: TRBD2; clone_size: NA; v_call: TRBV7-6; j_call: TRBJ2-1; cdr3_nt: TGTGCCAGCAGACCCCTAGCGGGAGTGCGTGATGAGCAGTTCTTC; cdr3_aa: CASRPLAGVRDEQFF
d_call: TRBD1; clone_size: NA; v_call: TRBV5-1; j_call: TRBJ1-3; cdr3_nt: TGCGCCAGCAGCTTACTTCCGGGACAGGGTTTAGAATATTTT; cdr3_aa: CASSLLPGQGLEYF
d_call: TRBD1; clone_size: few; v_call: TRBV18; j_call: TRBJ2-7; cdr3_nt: TGTGCCAGCACGCGGGACAGGGCATACGAGCAGTACTTC; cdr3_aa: CASTRDRAYEQYF
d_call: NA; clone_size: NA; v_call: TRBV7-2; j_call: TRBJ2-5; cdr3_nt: TGTGCCAGCAGCCCCTCCCAGACCCAGTACTTC; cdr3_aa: CASSPSQTQYF
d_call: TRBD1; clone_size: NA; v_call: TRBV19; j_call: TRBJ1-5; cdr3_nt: TGTGCCAGTAGTACGGGACAGGGATTCAATCAGCCCCAGCATTTT; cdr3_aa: CASSTGQGFNQPQHF
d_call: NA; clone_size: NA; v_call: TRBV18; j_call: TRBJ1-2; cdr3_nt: TGTGCCAGCTCACCAATCTTTGATCCAGGGACCTATGGCTACACCTTC; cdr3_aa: CASSPIFDPGTYGYTF
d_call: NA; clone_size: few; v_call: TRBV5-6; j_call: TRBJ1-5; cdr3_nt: TGTGCCAGCAGCTTCCTGTCAGGGGAACAGCCCCAGCATTTT; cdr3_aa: CASSFLSGEQPQHF
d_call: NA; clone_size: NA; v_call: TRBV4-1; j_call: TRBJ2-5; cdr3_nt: TGCGCCAGCAGCCGACGGAGGTACCAAGAGACCCAGTACTTC; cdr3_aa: CASSRRRYQETQYF
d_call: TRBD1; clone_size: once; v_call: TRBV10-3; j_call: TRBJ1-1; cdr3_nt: TGTGCCATCAGAGATTCAGGGGGCGCTCAGATGGGCGCTTTCTTT; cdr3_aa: CAIRDSGGAQMGAFF
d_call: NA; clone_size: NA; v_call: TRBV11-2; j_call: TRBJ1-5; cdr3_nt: TGTGCCAGCAGCTTAGGGGGTGGGGGCAATCAGCCCCAGCATTTT; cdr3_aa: CASSLGGGGNQPQHF
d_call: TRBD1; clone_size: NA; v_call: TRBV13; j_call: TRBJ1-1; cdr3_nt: TGTGCCAGCAGCTCAGTACCGGGACAGCTTAGCACTGAAGCTTTCTTT; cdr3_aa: CASSSVPGQLSTEAFF
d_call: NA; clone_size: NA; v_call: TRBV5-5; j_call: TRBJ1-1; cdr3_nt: TGTGCCAGCAGCTTGGCCTTCTTCACTGAAGCTTTCTTT; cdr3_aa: CASSLAFFTEAFF
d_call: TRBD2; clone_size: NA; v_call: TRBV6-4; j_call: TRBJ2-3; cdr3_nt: TGTGCCAGCAGTGACGGGACTAGGGCCACAGATACGCAGTATTTT; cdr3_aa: CASSDGTRATDTQYF
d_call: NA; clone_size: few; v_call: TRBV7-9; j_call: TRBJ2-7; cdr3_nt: TGTGCCAGCAGCCGGCCGACCGGATTCTACGAGCAGTACTTC; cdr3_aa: CASSRPTGFYEQYF
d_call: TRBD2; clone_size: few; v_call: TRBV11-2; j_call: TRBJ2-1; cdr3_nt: TGTGCCAGCAGCAAAGCGGGAGGGCCGTATGAGCAGTTCTTC; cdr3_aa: CASSKAGGPYEQFF
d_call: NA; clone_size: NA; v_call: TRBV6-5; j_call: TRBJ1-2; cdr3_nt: TGTGCCAGCACCTCGTTCGGGGGGGTGGGCTATGGCTACACCTTC; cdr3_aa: CASTSFGGVGYGYTF
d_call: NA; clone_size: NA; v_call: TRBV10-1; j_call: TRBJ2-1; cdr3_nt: TGCGCCAGCAGTGATACCAATGAGCAGTTCTTC; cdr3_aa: CASSDTNEQFF
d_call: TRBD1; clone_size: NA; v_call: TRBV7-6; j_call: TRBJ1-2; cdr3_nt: TGTGCCAGCGGGGGGGACAGGAACCATAACTATGGCTACACCTTC; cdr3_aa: CASGGDRNHNYGYTF
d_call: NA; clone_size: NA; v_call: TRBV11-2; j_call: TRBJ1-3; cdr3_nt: TGTGCCAGCAGCAACACCGTTACGAGCTCTGGAAACACCATATATTTT; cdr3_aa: CASSNTVTSSGNTIYF
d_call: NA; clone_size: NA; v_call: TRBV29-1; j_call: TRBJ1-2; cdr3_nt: TGCAGCGTTGACGGGCAGCTGGGGGCCTATGGCTACACCTTC; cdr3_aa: CSVDGQLGAYGYTF
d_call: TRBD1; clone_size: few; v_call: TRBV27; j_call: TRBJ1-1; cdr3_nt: TGTGCCAGCTCCGAATGGACAGGGAAGAACACTGAAGCTTTCTTT; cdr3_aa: CASSEWTGKNTEAFF
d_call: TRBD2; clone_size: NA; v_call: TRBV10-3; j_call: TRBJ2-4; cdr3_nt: TGTGCCATCAGTGAGTCGATGACTCTAGCGGGGGCAAACATTCAGTACTTC; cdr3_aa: CAISESMTLAGANIQYF
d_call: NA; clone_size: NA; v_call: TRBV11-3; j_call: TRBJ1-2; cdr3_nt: TGTGCCAGCAGCTTCGACCTGATTGGCTACACCTTC; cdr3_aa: CASSFDLIGYTF
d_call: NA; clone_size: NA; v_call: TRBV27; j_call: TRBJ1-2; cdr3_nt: TGTGCCAGCAGTTTATCGGAGGGGGAGATCTATGGCTACACCTTC; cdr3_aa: CASSLSEGEIYGYTF
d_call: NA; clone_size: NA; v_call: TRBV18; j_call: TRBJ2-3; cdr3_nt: TGTGCCAGCTCACGAGTATACTCTACAGATACGCAGTATTTT; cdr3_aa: CASSRVYSTDTQYF
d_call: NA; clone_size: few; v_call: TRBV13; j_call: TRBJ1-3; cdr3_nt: TGTGCCAGCAGCCGAGCTATTCGACGGGAGGGAGACAACACCATATATTTT; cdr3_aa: CASSRAIRREGDNTIYF
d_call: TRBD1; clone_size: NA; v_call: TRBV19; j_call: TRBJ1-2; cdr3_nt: TGTGCCAGTAGCTCGACAGGGACCTATGGCTACACCTTC; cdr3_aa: CASSSTGTYGYTF
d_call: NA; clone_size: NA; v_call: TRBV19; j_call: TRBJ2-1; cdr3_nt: TGTGCCAGTAACCAACAGGGTTACTACAATGAGCAGTTCTTC; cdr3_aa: CASNQQGYYNEQFF
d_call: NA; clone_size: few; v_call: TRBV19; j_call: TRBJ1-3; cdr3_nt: TGTGCCAGTAGTATCTCCGGAAACACCATATATTTT; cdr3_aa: CASSISGNTIYF
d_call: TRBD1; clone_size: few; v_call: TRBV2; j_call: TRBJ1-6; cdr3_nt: TGTGCCAGCAGCGTTTTGGACAGGGGGGTCTCACCCCTCCACTTT; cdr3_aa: CASSVLDRGVSPLHF
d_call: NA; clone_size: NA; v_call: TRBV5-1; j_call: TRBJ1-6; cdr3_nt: TGCGCCAGCAGCCCTGGACCGAAAGTCGGTACCTATAATTCACCCCTCCACTTT; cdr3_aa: CASSPGPKVGTYNSPLHF
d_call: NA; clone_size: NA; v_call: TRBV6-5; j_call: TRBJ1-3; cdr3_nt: TGTGCCAGCAGTTCGGTTTTTACCTCTGGAAACACCATATATTTT; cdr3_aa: CASSSVFTSGNTIYF
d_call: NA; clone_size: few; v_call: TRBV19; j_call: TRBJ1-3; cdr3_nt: TGTGCCAGTAGTGTAACCCCTGGAAACACCATATATTTT; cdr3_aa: CASSVTPGNTIYF